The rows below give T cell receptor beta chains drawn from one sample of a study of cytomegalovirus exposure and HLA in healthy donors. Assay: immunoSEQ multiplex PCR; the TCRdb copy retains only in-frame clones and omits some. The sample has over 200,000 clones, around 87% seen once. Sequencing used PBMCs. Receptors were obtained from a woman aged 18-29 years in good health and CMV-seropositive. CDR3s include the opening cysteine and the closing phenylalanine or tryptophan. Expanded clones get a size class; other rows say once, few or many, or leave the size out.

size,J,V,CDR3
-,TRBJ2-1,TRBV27,CASSLSQLNEQFF
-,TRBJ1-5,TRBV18,CASSPQASNQPQHF
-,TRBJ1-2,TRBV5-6,CASSFYIDTF
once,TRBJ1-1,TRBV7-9,CASSVYAGGPTEAFF
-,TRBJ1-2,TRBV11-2,CASSALRGNYGYTF
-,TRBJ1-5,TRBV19,CASSIWGGDQPQHF
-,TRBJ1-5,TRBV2,CASSVAGQIYQPQHF
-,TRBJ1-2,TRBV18,CASSPIDRGDYGYTF
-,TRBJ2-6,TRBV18,CASSPIYSGANVLTF
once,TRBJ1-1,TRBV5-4,CASSRDSRWDTEAFF
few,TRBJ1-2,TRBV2,CASSASDSFNYGYTF
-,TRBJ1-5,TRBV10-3,CATQGGASRSNQPQHF
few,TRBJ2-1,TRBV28,CASSLWTFDEQFF
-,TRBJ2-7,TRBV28,CASSPQGVAGSSYEQYF
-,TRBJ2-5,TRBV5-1,CASSSVRGETQYF
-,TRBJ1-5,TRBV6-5,CASSYLPTGGPQHF
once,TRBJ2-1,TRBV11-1,CASSLTGSSYNEQFF
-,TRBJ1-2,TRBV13,CASSLARTGSYGYTF
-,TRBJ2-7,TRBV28,CASSTPGLASYEQYF
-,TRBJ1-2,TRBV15,CATSRDRGNYGYTF
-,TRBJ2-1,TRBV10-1,CASSESRASYNEQFF
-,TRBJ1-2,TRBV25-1,CASSPWTGGDSGYTF
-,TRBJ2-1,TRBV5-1,CASSLGGLGDSSYNEQFF
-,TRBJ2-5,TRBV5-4,CASSLHRGWQETQYF
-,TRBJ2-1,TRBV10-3,CAISEADSNEQFF
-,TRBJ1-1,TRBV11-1,CASSARGGEGNTEAFF
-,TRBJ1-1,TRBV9,CASSADKMNTEAFF
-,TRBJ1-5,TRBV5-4,CASSTGTNQPQHF
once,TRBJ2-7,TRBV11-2,CASSLDPVSYEQYF
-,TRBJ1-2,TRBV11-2,CASSFNWPPGDLIYGYTF
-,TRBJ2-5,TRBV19,CASSMNREETQYF
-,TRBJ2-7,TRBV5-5,CASSSPTVPYEQYF
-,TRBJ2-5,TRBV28,CASSSGTGGTVETQYF
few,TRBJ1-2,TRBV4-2,CASSQAPGGTNYGYTF
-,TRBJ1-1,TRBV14,CASSQRDRMNTEAFF
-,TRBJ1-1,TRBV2,CARETGKGTEAFF
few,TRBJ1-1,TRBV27,CASSLSRGNTEAFF
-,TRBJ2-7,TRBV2,CASSVTGEQYF
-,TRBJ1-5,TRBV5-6,CASSSFRRVSNQPQHF